The TCR beta chain under discussion was sequenced for a study of T cell responses to AZD1222 COVID-19 vaccine. Study-wide results and limits: It was only after the peak T cell response that any repertoires were sampled. Spike-specific TCR breadth and depth rose after two AZD1222 doses. Of the AZD1222 recipients, only 5 or 6 were seropositive at baseline.

The assay was immunoSEQ multiplex PCR, and TCRdb's table has in-frame clones only and misses some. The repertoire has 150,000 or so clones, 88% of them found once; the top ten carry 3% to 3.5%. Concerning this clone itself: Its specificity is not known.

The TCR originated in an adult in good health. The sequencing here drew on peripheral blood, taken on day 0 of AZD1222 vaccination.

This CDR3 reads CASSRGLIGYEQYF. CDR3 coding DNA: TGTGCCAGCAGCAGGGGACTTATCGGGTACGAGCAGTACTTC. The rearrangement joins TRBV5-6 to TRBJ2-7; tentative D call: TRBD2 (6 bases). Germline V CDR1 and CDR2: SGHDT, YYEEEE. V dropped 4 bases and J dropped 4 bases, with 15 bases sitting between them. This CDR3 contains 14 residues. The whole variable domain, filled in from reference TRBV5-6 and TRBJ2-7, reads DAGVTQSPTHLIKTRGQQVTLRCSPKSGHDTVSWYQQALGQGPQFIFQYYEEEERQRGNFPDRFSGHQFPNYSSELNVNALLLGDSALYLCASSRGLIGYEQYFGPGTRLTVT.